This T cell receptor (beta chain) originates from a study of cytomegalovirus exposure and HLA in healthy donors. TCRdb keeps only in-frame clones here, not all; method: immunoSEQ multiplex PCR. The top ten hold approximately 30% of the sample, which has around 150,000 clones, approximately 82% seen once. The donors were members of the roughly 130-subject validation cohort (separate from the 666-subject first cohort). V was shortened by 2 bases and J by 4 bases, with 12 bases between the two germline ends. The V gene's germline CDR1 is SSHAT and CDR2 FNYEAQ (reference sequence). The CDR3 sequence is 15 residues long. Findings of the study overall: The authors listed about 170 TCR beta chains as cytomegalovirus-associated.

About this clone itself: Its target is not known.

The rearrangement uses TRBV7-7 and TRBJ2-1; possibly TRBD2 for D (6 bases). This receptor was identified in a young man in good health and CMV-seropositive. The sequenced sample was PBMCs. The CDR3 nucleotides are TGTGCCAGCAGCTTAAACCCGGGGGATTACAATGAGCAGTTCTTC. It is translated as CASSLNPGDYNEQFF.